One and the same sample provided the 25 T cell receptor beta chains below, sequenced in a study of T cell responses to AZD1222 COVID-19 vaccine. Sequencing was performed with immunoSEQ multiplex PCR; in TCRdb, only in-frame clones are kept and a portion is missing. This sample has tens of thousands of clones, with 80% to 90% found just once. Sequencing was performed on peripheral blood, taken 28 days after the second AZD1222 dose. The receptors were gathered from an adult who received the AZD1222 COVID-19 vaccine.

This chain links TRBV7-9 with TRBJ1-1; 8 nucleotides align to TRBD1. The J segment lost 8 bases and the V segment lost 1 base, leaving 3 bases of the junction unmatched. The germline V gene has CDR1 SEHNR and CDR2 FQNEAQ (reference sequence). This CDR3 has 13 residues. The CDR3 loop reads CASSLDRTGEAFF. The CDR3 DNA is TGTGCCAGCAGCTTAGATCGGACAGGGGAAGCTTTCTTT.

The V and J genes are TRBV18 and TRBJ2-5; D is unclear. The CDR3 length is 13 residues. Germline CDR1 and CDR2: KGHSH and LQKENI. Trimming shortened V by 1 base and J by 5 bases, and 8 bases separated the two germline ends. The CDR3, as DNA: TGTGCCAGCTCACCACTCATTGAGGAGACCCAGTACTTC. This codes for CASSPLIEETQYF.

The V and J genes are TRBV2 and TRBJ2-1, with unresolved D. V was cut by 0 bases and J by 9 bases, with 6 bases left in between. The germline CDR1 and CDR2 sequences are SNHLY and FYNNEI. The CDR3 sequence is 12 residues long. The CDR3: CASSEAPREQFF. CDR3 coding DNA: TGTGCCAGCAGTGAAGCGCCGCGTGAGCAGTTCTTC.

V and J are TRBV19 and TRBJ2-5, with TRBD1 matching over 8 bases. The germline V gene encodes CDR1 LNHDA and CDR2 SQIVND (reference sequence). The ends lost 3 bases at V and 3 bases at J; junction bases unmatched: 6. The CDR3 loop spans 15 amino acids. The CDR3 DNA sequence: TGTGCCAGTAGTATGCCAGGGGGCTTAGAAGAGACCCAGTACTTC. Encoded protein: CASSMPGGLEETQYF. The full variable domain, in which reference TRBV19 and TRBJ2-5 provide the parts outside the CDR3, is DGGITQSPKYLFRKEGQNVTLSCEQNLNHDAMYWYRQDPGQGLRLIYYSQIVNDFQKGDIAEGYSVSREKKESFPLTVTSAQKNPTAFYLCASSMPGGLEETQYFGPGTRLLVL.

The rearrangement links TRBV7-9 to TRBJ1-3, with D possibly being TRBD1 (5 bases). This CDR3 region has 15 residues. In germline, CDR1 is SEHNR, CDR2 FQNEAQ (reference sequence). Trimming took off 5 bases at V and 0 bases at J, with 11 bases between the two ends. The CDR3 DNA follows: TGTGCCAGCAGCACGGACACCAACTCTGGAAACACCATATATTTT. Translation gives CASSTDTNSGNTIYF.

The chain recombines TRBV7-2 with TRBJ1-5, with D unclear. V dropped 3 bases and J dropped 10 bases, with 13 bases sitting between them. The CDR3 sequence is 13 residues long. CDR1 SGHTA and CDR2 FQGNSA come from the germline V gene. The CDR3 reads CASSFQSESPQHF. CDR3 coding DNA: TGTGCCAGCAGCTTCCAATCAGAGAGCCCCCAGCATTTT. Using reference TRBV7-2 and TRBJ1-5 for the parts outside the CDR3, the full variable domain is GAGVSQSPSNKVTEKGKDVELRCDPISGHTALYWYRQSLGQGLEFLIYFQGNSAPDKSGLPSDRFSAERTGGSVSTLTIQRTQQEDSAVYLCASSFQSESPQHFGDGTRLSIL.

The chain links TRBV30 to TRBJ1-3; no clear D gene. This CDR3 spans 11 amino acids. Trimming took 3 bases from V and 8 from J, leaving 8 bases between them. CDR1 GTSNPN and CDR2 SVGIG come from the germline V gene (reference sequence). The CDR3 sequence: CAWRQTYTIYF. The CDR3 bases are TGTGCCTGGAGACAGACCTACACCATATATTTT.

The V gene is TRBV24-1, the J gene TRBJ2-3; D gene uncertain. Trimming left V 4 bases short and J 7 bases short, with 5 bases between. There are 11 residues in the CDR3. The germline CDR1 and CDR2 sequences are KGHDR and SFDVKD. CDR3: CATSEGYTQYF. In DNA form, the CDR3 reads TGTGCCACCAGTGAGGGGTATACGCAGTATTTT.

The chain combines TRBV6-5 with TRBJ1-2, with a possible D match to TRBD1 (5 bases). This CDR3 is built from 12 residues. V was pared by 5 bases and J by 2 bases, with 6 bases between. Germline V gene sequence: CDR1 MNHEY, CDR2 SVGAGI. In DNA form, the CDR3 reads TGTGCCAGCAGTCAGGGAAACTATGGCTACACCTTC. It codes for CASSQGNYGYTF.

The chain employs TRBV7-8 and TRBJ2-7, with 7 bases identical to TRBD1. There are 14 residues in the CDR3. The V gene's germline CDR1 is SGHVS and CDR2 FQNEAQ. V gave up 3 bases and J gave up 5 bases; unmatched junction bases: 7. CDR3 loop: CASSLRQGSHEQYF. DNA for the CDR3: TGTGCCAGCAGCTTGCGACAGGGAAGCCACGAGCAGTACTTC.

This rearrangement joins TRBV4-1 to TRBJ2-7; no clear D gene. The V end was cut by 0 bases, the J end by 2 bases, with 11 bases between. CDR3 length: 15 residues. Germline CDR1 MGHRA, CDR2 YSYEKL. The CDR3 here is CASSQDAVRTYEQYV. The CDR3 DNA reads as TGCGCCAGCAGCCAAGATGCGGTCAGGACCTACGAGCAGTACGTC.

This clone was recorded a few times. J is TRBJ2-7 and V is TRBV2; perhaps TRBD1 as D (6 bases). Germline CDR1 is SNHLY and CDR2 is FYNNEI. Trimming took 7 bases from V and 0 from J, leaving 16 bases between them. This CDR3 is 15 amino acids long. The CDR3 protein is CASKELTGNSYEQYF. The CDR3 DNA sequence: TGTGCCAGCAAAGAATTGACAGGAAACTCCTACGAGCAGTACTTC.

This clone has only one observation. The chain couples TRBV10-3 to TRBJ2-7, with 12 bases identical to TRBD1. J was trimmed by 7 bases and V by 3 bases; bases with no gene match: 7. This CDR3 spans 15 amino acids. Germline lookup yields CDR1 ENHRY and CDR2 SYGVKD. CDR3 sequence reads: CAISDRQGQGAEQYF. DNA of the CDR3: TGTGCCATCAGTGACCGCCAGGGACAGGGGGCGGAGCAGTACTTC.

With regard to this clone: The sample has other DNA sequences that encode this CDR3 too. CDR3 in DNA: TGTGCCAGTAGTATCGAAGGGAACACTGAAGCTTTCTTT. It codes for CASSIEGNTEAFF. The V call is TRBV19, the J call TRBJ1-1; no clear D. Germline-derived CDR1 and CDR2 are LNHDA and SQIVND (reference sequence). This CDR3 spans 13 amino acids. V dropped 3 bases and J dropped 1 base, with 6 bases sitting between them. The entire variable domain, with the rest obtained from reference TRBV19 and TRBJ1-1, is as follows: DGGITQSPKYLFRKEGQNVTLSCEQNLNHDAMYWYRQDPGQGLRLIYYSQIVNDFQKGDIAEGYSVSREKKESFPLTVTSAQKNPTAFYLCASSIEGNTEAFFGQGTRLTVV.

CDR3 DNA: TGTGCCAGCAGCCAAGAGGGTAGCGGGGCGAACAATGAGCAGTTCTTC. This encodes CASSQEGSGANNEQFF. The genes are TRBV3-1 (or the pseudogene TRBV3-2) and TRBJ2-1; 8 positions agree with TRBD2. The CDR3 loop spans 16 amino acids. Germline assignment: CDR1 LGHDT and CDR2 YNNKEL (reference sequence). V shed 0 bases and J 5 bases; nucleotides not matched to a gene: 6.

This chain uses TRBV6-5 with TRBJ2-1; no reliable D call. CDR3 length equals 15 residues. Trimming removed 6 bases at V and 2 bases at J, with 14 bases between. Per germline, CDR1 MNHEY and CDR2 SVGAGI. This CDR3 reads CASRPLRSPYNEQFF. CDR3 sequence (DNA): TGTGCCAGCAGACCCCTTAGGAGCCCCTACAATGAGCAGTTCTTC.

The chain uses TRBV7-9 and TRBJ2-7, with 7 nucleotides matching TRBD1. Per the germline V gene, CDR1 is SEHNR and CDR2 is FQNEAQ (reference sequence). The CDR3 consists of 14 residues. V lost 3 bases to trimming and J lost 0 bases; unmatched junction nucleotides: 2. In DNA form, the CDR3 reads TGTGCCAGCAGCTTGACAGGGAGCTCCTACGAGCAGTACTTC. It translates to CASSLTGSSYEQYF.

The CDR3, as DNA: TGTGCCAGCAGCCCGGGACAGGTAGGACGTGGCTACACCTTC. This gives the protein CASSPGQVGRGYTF. The gene calls are TRBV3-1 (or the pseudogene TRBV3-2) and TRBJ1-2; TRBD1 agrees at 8 bases. With 4 bases clipped from V and 7 bases from J, the junction kept 8 bases outside the gene matches. This CDR3 is 14 amino acids long. Germline V lookup: CDR1 LGHDT, CDR2 YNNKEL (reference sequence).

The J gene is TRBJ2-3, the V gene TRBV6-2 or TRBV6-3; D may be TRBD1 (5 bases). Germline values: CDR1 MNHEY, CDR2 SVGEGT. There are 15 residues in the CDR3. Between the trimmed V and J ends, which lost 3 bases and 0 bases, there was a span of 10 bases. Here the CDR3 reads CASSYGAPSTDTQYF. CDR3 coding DNA: TGTGCCAGCAGTTATGGGGCCCCTAGCACAGATACGCAGTATTTT.

The chain joins TRBV6-1 to TRBJ2-2; 8 bases match TRBD2. This CDR3 is built from 17 residues. Trimming at V came to 0 bases and at J to 2 bases, leaving 5 bases not matched to a gene. CDR1 is MNHNS, CDR2 SASEGT, per germline. CDR3 sequence reads: CASSEAGSGINTGELFF. DNA of the CDR3: TGTGCCAGCAGTGAAGCGGGTAGCGGGATCAACACCGGGGAGCTGTTTTTT.

This clone was observed once. The chain has TRBV18 and TRBJ2-6; TRBD1 or TRBD2 may be the D gene (5 bases each). Trimming cost V 1 base and J 1 base, with 17 bases left between them. This CDR3 spans 19 amino acids. CDR1 and CDR2 (germline): KGHSH, LQKENI. CDR3 DNA: TGTGCCAGCTCACCACGAGGGGTAGGCCGAGGATCTGGGGCCAACGTCCTGACTTTC. Translating gives CASSPRGVGRGSGANVLTF.

About this clone itself: This sample includes further DNA sequences coding for the same CDR3. This chain links TRBV10-2 with TRBJ1-1; tentative D call: TRBD1 (5 bases). Germline V gene data show CDR1 as WSHSY and CDR2 as SAAADI. The V and J ends lost 4 bases and 4 bases respectively, with 10 bases between them. This CDR3 is built from 13 residues. CDR3 sequence reads: CASSVTGGTEAFF. The CDR3 bases are TGCGCCAGCAGTGTCACGGGGGGCACTGAAGCTTTCTTT.

The rearrangement links TRBV6-1 to TRBJ1-4, with a tentative D call TRBD1 (5 bases). Germline V gene data show CDR1 as MNHNS and CDR2 as SASEGT. The germline V and J ends were trimmed by 2 bases and 3 bases, with 7 bases remaining between them. The CDR3 has 14 amino acids. Here the CDR3 DNA reads TGTGCCAGCAGTGAATGGGGGTCTAATGAAAAACTGTTTTTT. Protein: CASSEWGSNEKLFF.

Here the CDR3 DNA reads TGCACCAGCAGCCCCACCGGGACGGCCACTGAAGCTTTCTTT. Its translation is CTSSPTGTATEAFF. V usage is TRBV1 and J usage is TRBJ1-1. TRBV1 constitutes a pseudogene. CDR3 size: 14 residues.

The chain recombines TRBV5-5 with TRBJ1-2; 8 bases line up with TRBD1. The CDR3 is 15 amino acids. V was pared by 0 bases and J by 4 bases, with 5 bases of the junction left unmatched. The germline V gene encodes CDR1 SGHKS and CDR2 YYEKEE (reference sequence). The CDR3: CASSLEWTGSYGYTF. CDR3 DNA: TGTGCCAGCAGCTTGGAATGGACAGGGAGCTATGGCTACACCTTC.